The 5 T cell receptor beta chains given below trace back to one sample, sequenced in a study of blood T cell repertoires in COVID-19. Profiled with immunoSEQ multiplex PCR; TCRdb holds only in-frame clones, not every one. The table shows around 140,000 clones, with roughly 79% occurring only once. The sample was peripheral blood. All receptors come from a woman in her sixties with active or convalescent COVID-19.

This clone was seen once. The chain combines TRBV12-3 or TRBV12-4 with TRBJ1-1; the D gene is possibly TRBD1 (5 bases). Trimming shortened V by 6 bases and J by 8 bases, and 16 bases separated the two germline ends. The CDR3 is made up of 13 amino acids. CDR3 coding DNA: TGTGCCAGCAGCCAGGGTTGGGGCTTCGAAGCTTTCTTT. Translated, it gives CASSQGWGFEAFF.

The chain is built from TRBV9 and TRBJ1-6; 7 bases align to TRBD1. The CDR3 is made up of 16 amino acids. The junction had 14 bases not matched to a gene; V was cut back by 4 bases and J by 10 bases. Germline V CDR1 and CDR2: SGDLS, YYNGEE. CDR3 coding DNA: TGTGCCAGCAGCTTCGGGTCGACAGGGACGGGGTCACCCCTCCACTTT. Its protein is CASSFGSTGTGSPLHF.

The sample holds a few counts of this clone. In DNA form, the CDR3 reads TGTGCCACCAGTGATCCAGACAGGTCCCCACAGACCCAGTACTTC. This codes for CATSDPDRSPQTQYF. The chain couples TRBV24-1 to TRBJ2-5; TRBD1 is a possible D gene (6 bases). Germline CDR1 KGHDR, CDR2 SFDVKD. The CDR3 contains 15 residues. The V end was cut by 3 bases, the J end by 6 bases, with 16 bases between.

The V call is TRBV7-2, the J call TRBJ2-1, with D unclear. Trimming removed 4 bases at V and 8 bases at J, with 9 bases between. This CDR3 is built from 12 residues. CDR1 is SGHTA and CDR2 is FQGNSA in the germline V gene. CDR3 amino acids: CASSSSVDEQFF. CDR3 DNA sequence: TGTGCCAGCAGCTCGAGTGTGGATGAGCAGTTCTTC.

This clone has just a few counts. This chain uses TRBV10-3 with TRBJ2-7, with D perhaps TRBD1 (5 bases). Germline CDR1 and CDR2: ENHRY and SYGVKD. V was pared by 10 bases and J by 4 bases, with 17 bases between. This CDR3 has 13 amino acids. CDR3 sequence (DNA): TGTGCCACGATCGCCCCGGACACTTACGAGCAGTACTTC. This sequence encodes CATIAPDTYEQYF.